This T cell receptor (beta chain) was captured by sequencing in a study of cytomegalovirus exposure and HLA in healthy donors. Study context: Unique TCR beta sequences numbering about 100 million came from 150 million to 200 million T cells in an earlier analysis.

As to this clone: Its antigen is not known.

Trimming stripped 4 bases from V and 2 bases from J, with 15 bases between. The CDR3 runs 15 residues. Germline CDR1 reads SSHAT; CDR2 reads FNYEAQ (reference sequence). Points from the study as a whole: Sequencing depth roughly uniform across donors was assumed in presence/absence analyses.

PCR used 60 Vbeta primers and 13 Jbeta primers. This table comes from immunoSEQ multiplex PCR, and its TCRdb copy is limited to in-frame clones, with some not included. Seen here are 100,000 to 130,000 clones, roughly four fifths observed once, and the top ten hold about 2%. The sample comprised PBMCs. The sequence came from a man aged 18 to 35 in good health and CMV-seronegative. The chain employs TRBV7-7 and TRBJ2-7, with a tentative D call TRBD1 (6 bases). The CDR3 DNA reads TGTGCCAGCAGCTCAGGGGCAGGACAAACCTACGAGCAGTACTTC. Its protein product is CASSSGAGQTYEQYF.